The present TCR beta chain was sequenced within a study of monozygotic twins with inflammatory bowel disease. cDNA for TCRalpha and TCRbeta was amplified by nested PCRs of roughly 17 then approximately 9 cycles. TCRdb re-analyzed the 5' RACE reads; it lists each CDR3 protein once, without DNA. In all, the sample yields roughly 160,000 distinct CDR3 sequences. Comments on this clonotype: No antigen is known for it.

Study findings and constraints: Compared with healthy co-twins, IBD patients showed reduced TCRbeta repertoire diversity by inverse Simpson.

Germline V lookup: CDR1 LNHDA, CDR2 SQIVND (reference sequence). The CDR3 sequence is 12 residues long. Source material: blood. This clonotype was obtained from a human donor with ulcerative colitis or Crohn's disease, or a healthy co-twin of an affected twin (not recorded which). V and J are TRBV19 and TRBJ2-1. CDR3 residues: CASIAPYNEQFF.